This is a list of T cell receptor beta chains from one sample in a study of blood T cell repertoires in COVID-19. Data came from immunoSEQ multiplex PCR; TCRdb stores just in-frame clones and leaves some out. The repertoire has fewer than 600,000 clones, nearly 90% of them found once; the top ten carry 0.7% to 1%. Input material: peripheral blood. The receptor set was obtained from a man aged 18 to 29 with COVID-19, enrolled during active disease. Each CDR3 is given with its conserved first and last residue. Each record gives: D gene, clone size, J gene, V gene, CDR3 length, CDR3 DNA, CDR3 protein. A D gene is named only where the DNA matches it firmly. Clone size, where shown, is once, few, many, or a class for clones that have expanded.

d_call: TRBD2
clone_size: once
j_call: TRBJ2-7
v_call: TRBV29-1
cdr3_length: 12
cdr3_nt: TGCAGCGTTGTCGGACTAGCGGCGGAGCAGTACTTC
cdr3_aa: CSVVGLAAEQYF

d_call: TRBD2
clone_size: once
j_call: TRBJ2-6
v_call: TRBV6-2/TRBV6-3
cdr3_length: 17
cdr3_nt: TGTGCCAGCAGTTACGGCGGGAGTGGCTCTGGGGCCAACGTCCTGACTTTC
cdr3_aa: CASSYGGSGSGANVLTF

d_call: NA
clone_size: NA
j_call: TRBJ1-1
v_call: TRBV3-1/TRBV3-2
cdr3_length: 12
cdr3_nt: TGTGCCAGCAGCCAGGGGGGAACTGAAGCTTTCTTT
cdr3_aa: CASSQGGTEAFF

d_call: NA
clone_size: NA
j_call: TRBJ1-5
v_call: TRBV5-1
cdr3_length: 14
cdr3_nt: TGCGCCAGCAGTATGGGGGACTCCGGTCAGCCCCAGCATTTT
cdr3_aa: CASSMGDSGQPQHF

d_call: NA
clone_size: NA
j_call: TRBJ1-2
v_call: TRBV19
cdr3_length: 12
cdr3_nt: TGTGCCAGTAGTTTCCCAACTTATGGCTACACCTTC
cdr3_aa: CASSFPTYGYTF

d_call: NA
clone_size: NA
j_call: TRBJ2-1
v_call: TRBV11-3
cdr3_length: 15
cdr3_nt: TGTGCCAGCAGCTTAGATCGATGGCCAAACAATGAGCAGTTCTTC
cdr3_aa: CASSLDRWPNNEQFF

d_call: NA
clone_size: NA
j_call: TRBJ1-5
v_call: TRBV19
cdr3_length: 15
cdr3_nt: TGTGCCAGTAGTCTCCAGCAGGGCCCCAATCAGCCCCAGCATTTT
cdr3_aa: CASSLQQGPNQPQHF

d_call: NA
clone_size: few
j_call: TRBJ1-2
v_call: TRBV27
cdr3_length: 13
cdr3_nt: TGTGCCAGCAGTTTTACGGTGAACTATGGCTACACCTTC
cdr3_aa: CASSFTVNYGYTF

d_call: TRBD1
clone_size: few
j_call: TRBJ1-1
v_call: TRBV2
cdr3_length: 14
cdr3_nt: TGTGCCAGCGCCTGGGACAGGGGAAACACTGAAGCTTTCTTT
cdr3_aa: CASAWDRGNTEAFF

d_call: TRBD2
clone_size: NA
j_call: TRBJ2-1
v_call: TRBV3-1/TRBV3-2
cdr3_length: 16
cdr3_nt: TGTGCCAGCAGCTTCGAGGGACTAGCGAGATACAATGAGCAGTTCTTC
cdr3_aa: CASSFEGLARYNEQFF

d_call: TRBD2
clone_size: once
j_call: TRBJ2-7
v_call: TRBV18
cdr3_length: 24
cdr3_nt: TGTGCCAGCTCACCATGTCATATAGTGACTTACCGGACTAGCGGGATCCCAGTAGTCTACGAGCAGTACTTC
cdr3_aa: CASSPCHIVTYRTSGIPVVYEQYF

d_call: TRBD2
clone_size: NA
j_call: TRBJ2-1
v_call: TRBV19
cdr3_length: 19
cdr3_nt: TGTGCCAGTAGTATAGTTGGCGGGGGGGCCCTTAGACCCGATTTCTGGCAGTTCTTC
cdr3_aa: CASSIVGGGALRPDFWQFF

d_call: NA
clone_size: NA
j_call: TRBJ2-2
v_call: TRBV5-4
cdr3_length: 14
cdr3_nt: TGTGCCAGCAGCTTATCACAGGGAGTCGGGGAGCTGTTTTTT
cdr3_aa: CASSLSQGVGELFF

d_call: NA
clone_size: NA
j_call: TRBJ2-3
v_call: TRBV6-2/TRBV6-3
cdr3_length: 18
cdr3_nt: TGTGCCAGCAGTTACCTGAGCCTGTGGGGAGGGGGTACAGATACGCAGTATTTT
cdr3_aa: CASSYLSLWGGGTDTQYF

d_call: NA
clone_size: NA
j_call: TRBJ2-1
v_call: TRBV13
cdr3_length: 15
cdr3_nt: TGTGCCAGCAGCTTAAATCAGAACAGGTACAATGAGCAGTTCTTC
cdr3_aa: CASSLNQNRYNEQFF

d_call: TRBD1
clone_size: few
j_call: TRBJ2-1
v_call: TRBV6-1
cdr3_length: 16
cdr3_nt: TGTGCCAGCAGTGAATGGACAGGGAAGGACTACAATGAGCAGTTCTTC
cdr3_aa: CASSEWTGKDYNEQFF

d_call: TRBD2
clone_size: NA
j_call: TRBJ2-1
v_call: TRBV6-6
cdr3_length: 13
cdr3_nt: TGTGCCAGCAGTCCGGGGGGATACAATGAGCAGTTCTTC
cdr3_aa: CASSPGGYNEQFF

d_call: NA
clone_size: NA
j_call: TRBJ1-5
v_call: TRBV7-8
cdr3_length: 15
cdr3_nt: TGTGCCAGCAGCTATAACCGGGACAACAATCAGCCCCAGCATTTT
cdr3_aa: CASSYNRDNNQPQHF

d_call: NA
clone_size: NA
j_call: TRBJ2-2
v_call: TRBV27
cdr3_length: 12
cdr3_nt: TGTGCCAGCTATGCGAACACCGGGGAGCTGTTTTTT
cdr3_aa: CASYANTGELFF

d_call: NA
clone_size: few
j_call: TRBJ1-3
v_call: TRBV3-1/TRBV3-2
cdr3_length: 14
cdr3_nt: TGTGCCAGCAGCCAGGGAGGTGTTGGAAACACCATATATTTT
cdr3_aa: CASSQGGVGNTIYF

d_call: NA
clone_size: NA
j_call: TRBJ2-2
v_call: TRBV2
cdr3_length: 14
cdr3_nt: TGTGCCAGCAGTGAGTTTTCAGGGGCCGGGGAGCTGTTTTTT
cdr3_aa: CASSEFSGAGELFF

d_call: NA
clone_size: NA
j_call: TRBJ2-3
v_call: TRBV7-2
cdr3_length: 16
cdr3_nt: TGTGCCAGCAGCTTAATGGGGGCCCGTTCCACAGATACGCAGTATTTT
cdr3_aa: CASSLMGARSTDTQYF

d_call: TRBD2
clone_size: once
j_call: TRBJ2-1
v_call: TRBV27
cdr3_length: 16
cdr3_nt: TGTGCCAGCAGATCAGGACTAGCGGGTTCCTACAATGAGCAGTTCTTC
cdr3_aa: CASRSGLAGSYNEQFF

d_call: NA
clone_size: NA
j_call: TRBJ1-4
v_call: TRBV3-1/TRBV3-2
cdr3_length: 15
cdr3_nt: TGTGCCAGCAGCCAAGGTGGGCAGGATAATGAAAAACTGTTTTTT
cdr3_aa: CASSQGGQDNEKLFF

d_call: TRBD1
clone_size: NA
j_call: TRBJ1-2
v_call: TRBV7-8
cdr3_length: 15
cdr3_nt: TGTGCCAGCAGCTGCCGGGGACAGGGGTTGGGAGGCTACACCTTC
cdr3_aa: CASSCRGQGLGGYTF

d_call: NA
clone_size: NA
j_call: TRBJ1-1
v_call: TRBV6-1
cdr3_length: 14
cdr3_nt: TGTGCCAGCAGTGAAGAAAGGGGGTGGACTGAAGCTTTCTTT
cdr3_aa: CASSEERGWTEAFF

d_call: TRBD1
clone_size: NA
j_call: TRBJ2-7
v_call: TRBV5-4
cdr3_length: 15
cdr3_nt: TGTGCCAGCAGCCTAGGACAGGGGGCTATCGACGAGCAGTACTTC
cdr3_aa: CASSLGQGAIDEQYF

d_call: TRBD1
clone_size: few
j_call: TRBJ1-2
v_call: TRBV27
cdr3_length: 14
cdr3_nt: TGTGCCAGCAGTTTAACCGGGACAGGGTATGGCTACACCTTC
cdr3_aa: CASSLTGTGYGYTF

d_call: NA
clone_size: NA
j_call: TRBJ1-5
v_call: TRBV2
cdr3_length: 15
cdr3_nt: TGTGCCAGCAGGATGGGGGGGGCTAGCAATCAGCCCCAGCATTTT
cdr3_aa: CASRMGGASNQPQHF

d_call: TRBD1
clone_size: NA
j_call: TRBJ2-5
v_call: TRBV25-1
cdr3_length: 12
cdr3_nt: TGTGCCAGCGGGACAGGGTTGGAGACCCAGTACTTC
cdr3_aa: CASGTGLETQYF

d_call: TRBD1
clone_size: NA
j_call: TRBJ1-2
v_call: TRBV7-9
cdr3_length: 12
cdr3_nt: TGTGCCAGCAACAGGGGCGAGGGAGGCTACACCTTC
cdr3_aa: CASNRGEGGYTF

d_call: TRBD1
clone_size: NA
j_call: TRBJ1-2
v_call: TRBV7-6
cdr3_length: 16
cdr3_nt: TGTGCCAGCAGCCCTACCGCTGAGACAGGGGGCTATGGCTACACCTTC
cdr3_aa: CASSPTAETGGYGYTF

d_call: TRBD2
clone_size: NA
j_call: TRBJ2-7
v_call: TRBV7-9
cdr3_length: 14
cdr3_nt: TGTGCCAGCAGCTTTAGCGGGGGCTCCTACGAGCAGTACTTC
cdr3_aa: CASSFSGGSYEQYF

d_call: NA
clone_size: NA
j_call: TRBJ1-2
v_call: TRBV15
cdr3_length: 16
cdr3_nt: TGTGCCACCAGCAGAGATCCGTTAGCACGGGGCTATGGCTACACCTTC
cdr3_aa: CATSRDPLARGYGYTF

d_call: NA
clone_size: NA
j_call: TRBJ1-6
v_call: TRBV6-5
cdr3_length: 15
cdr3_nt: TGTGCCAGCAGTAACTCTGACAGGCCGTCATCACCCCTCCACTTT
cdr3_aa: CASSNSDRPSSPLHF

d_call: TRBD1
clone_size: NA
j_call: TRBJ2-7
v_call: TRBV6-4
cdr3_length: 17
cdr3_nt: TGTGCCAGCAGTGAAAAGGACAGGACCAACCTCTCCTACGAGCAGTACTTC
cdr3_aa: CASSEKDRTNLSYEQYF

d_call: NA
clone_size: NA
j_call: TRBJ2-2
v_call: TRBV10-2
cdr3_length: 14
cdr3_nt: TGCGCCAGCAGCGGCAGGGGGAACACCGGGGAGCTGTTTTTT
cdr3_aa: CASSGRGNTGELFF

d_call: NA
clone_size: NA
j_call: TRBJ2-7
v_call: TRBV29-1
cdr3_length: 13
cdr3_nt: TGCAGCGTTGCGGGACACGGCTCCTACGAGCAGTACTTC
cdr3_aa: CSVAGHGSYEQYF

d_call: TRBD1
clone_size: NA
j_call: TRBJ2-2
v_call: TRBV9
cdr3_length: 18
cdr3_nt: TGTGCCAGCAGCGTAGGCTTGGTGGGACAGGGGGCGCCCGGGGAGCTGTTTTTT
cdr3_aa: CASSVGLVGQGAPGELFF

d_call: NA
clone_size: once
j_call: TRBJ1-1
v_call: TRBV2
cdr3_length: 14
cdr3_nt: TGTGCCAGCGGCGCACGCAAGGTGGGTAGGGGAGCTTTCTTT
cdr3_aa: CASGARKVGRGAFF

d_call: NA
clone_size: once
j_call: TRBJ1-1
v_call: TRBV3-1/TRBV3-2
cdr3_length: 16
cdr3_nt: TGTGCCAGCAGGAAGTGGGCAGGGGAAACAGGGACTGAAGCTTTCTTT
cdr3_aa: CASRKWAGETGTEAFF

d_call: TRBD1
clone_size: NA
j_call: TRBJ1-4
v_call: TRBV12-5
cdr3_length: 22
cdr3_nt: TGTGCTAGTGGTTTGGTACGGGGGACAGGGATTGGGATACCAGCAACTAATGAAAAACTGTTTTTT
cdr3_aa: CASGLVRGTGIGIPATNEKLFF

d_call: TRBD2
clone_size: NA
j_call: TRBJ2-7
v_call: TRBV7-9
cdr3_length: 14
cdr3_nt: TGTGCCAGCAGCGGCGGGAGAAGAGGGTACGAGCAGTACTTC
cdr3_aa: CASSGGRRGYEQYF

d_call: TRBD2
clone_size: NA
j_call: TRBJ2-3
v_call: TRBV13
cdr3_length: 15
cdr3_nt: TGTGCCAGCAGCTTAGCTAGCGGCAGCACAGATACGCAGTATTTT
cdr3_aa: CASSLASGSTDTQYF

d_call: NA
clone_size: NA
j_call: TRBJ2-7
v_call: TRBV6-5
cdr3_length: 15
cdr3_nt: TGTGCCAGCAGTTCCAGGGGCACACTTTCTGGGGAGCAGTACTTC
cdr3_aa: CASSSRGTLSGEQYF

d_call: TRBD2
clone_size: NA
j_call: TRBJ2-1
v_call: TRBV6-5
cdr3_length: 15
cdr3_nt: TGTGCCAGCAGCCCCACTAGCGGCCCCTACAATGAGCAGTTCTTC
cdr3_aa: CASSPTSGPYNEQFF

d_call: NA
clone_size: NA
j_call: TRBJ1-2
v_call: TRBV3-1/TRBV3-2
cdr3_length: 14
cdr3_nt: TGTGCCAGCAGCCAAGAAAGTCAGGGCTCTGGCTACACCTTC
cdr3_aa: CASSQESQGSGYTF

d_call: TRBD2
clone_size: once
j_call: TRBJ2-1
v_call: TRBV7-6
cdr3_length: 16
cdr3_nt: TGTGCCAGCAGCTTGGACTCTAGCGGGGGGGCCAATGAGCAGTTCTTC
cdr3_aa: CASSLDSSGGANEQFF

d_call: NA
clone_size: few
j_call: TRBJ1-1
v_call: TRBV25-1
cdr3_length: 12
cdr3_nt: TGTGCCAGCAGCCCCTTGGGGGGAGGGGCTTTCTTT
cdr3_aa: CASSPLGGGAFF

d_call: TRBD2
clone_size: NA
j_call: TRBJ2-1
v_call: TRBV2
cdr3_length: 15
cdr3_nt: TGTGCCAGCAGGAAACCGGGACTAGCCTACAATGAGCAGTTCTTC
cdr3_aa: CASRKPGLAYNEQFF

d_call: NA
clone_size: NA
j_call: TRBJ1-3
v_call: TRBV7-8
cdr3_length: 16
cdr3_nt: TGTGCCAGCAGCTTAGGGACACGGAGCTCTGGAAACACCATATATTTT
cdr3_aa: CASSLGTRSSGNTIYF

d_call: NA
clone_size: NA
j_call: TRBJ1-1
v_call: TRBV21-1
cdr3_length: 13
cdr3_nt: TGTGCCCCTCGACAGGCCAAGAACACTGAAGCTTTCTTT
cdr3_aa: CAPRQAKNTEAFF

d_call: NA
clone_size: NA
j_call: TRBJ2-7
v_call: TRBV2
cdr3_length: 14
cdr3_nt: TGTGCCAGCAGTGAAGCGCTTCGGGATGACGAGCAGTACTTC
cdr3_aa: CASSEALRDDEQYF

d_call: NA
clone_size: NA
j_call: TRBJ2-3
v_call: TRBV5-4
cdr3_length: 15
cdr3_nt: TGTGCCAGCAGCTTGGAGAGCGCTGCGCCAGATACGCAGTATTTT
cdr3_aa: CASSLESAAPDTQYF

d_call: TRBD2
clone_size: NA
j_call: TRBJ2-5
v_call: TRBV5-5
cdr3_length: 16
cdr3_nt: TGTGCCAGCAGCTTCGTATCGACTAGCGGGGAAGAGACCCAGTACTTC
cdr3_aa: CASSFVSTSGEETQYF